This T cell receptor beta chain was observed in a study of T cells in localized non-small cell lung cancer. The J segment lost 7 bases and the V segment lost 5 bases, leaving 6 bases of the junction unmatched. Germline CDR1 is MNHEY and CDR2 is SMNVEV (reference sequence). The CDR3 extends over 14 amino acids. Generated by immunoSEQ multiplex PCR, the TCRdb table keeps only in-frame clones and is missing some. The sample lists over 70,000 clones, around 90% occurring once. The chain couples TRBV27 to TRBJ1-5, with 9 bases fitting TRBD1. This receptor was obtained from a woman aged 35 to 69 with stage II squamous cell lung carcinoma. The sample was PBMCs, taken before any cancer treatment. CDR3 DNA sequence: TGTGCCAGCAGTAATACAGGGGGCGCGCAGCCCCAGCATTTT. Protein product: CASSNTGGAQPQHF.